A single sample gave rise to the 13 T cell receptor beta chains below, sequenced in a study of T cells in localized non-small cell lung cancer. Assay: immunoSEQ multiplex PCR; the TCRdb copy retains only in-frame clones and omits some. The sample consists of around 29,000 clones, approximately 78% of them appearing once. The sequences come from peripheral blood, collected before any cancer treatment. The source is a male donor aged 60 or over with stage II squamous cell lung carcinoma.

This clone was observed a handful of times. CDR3 in amino acids: CASSTPTGPLFF. The DNA of the CDR3 is TGTGCCAGCAGTACGCCGACAGGGCCGCTGTTTTTT. The genes are TRBV28 and TRBJ2-2; TRBD1 agrees at 7 bases. Trimming took 5 bases from V and 13 from J; bases not matched to a gene: 7. This CDR3 comprises 12 residues. From germline, CDR1 is MDHEN and CDR2 SYDVKM.

This clone appeared once. The chain employs TRBV9 and TRBJ2-1; D gene ambiguous. The CDR3 is made up of 15 amino acids. CDR1 and CDR2 from the germline V gene are SGDLS and YYNGEE. V lost 1 base and J 8 bases, leaving 16 bases between the germline ends. In DNA, the CDR3 is TGTGCCAGCAGCGTAAACGGTTTGAAAGGCCATGAGCAGTTCTTC. Protein: CASSVNGLKGHEQFF.

This clone was counted a few times. This chain uses TRBV29-1 with TRBJ1-2; possible D gene TRBD1, 6 bases. The germline V gene encodes CDR1 SQVTM and CDR2 ANQGSEA. The CDR3 spans 12 residues. V was pared by 7 bases and J by 4 bases, with 13 bases between. CDR3 nucleotide sequence: TGCAGCGGCGTGGGGGCGGGCTATGGCTACACCTTC. It specifies CSGVGAGYGYTF.

This chain links TRBV6-1 with TRBJ2-3, with D perhaps matching TRBD2 (6 bases). The CDR3 runs 12 residues. Germline lookup yields CDR1 MNHNS and CDR2 SASEGT. The ends were cut back, 8 bases at V and 0 bases at J, with 6 bases in the middle. The CDR3 DNA follows: TGTGCCAGCCGGGGGAGCACAGATACGCAGTATTTT. It yields the protein CASRGSTDTQYF.

The rearrangement uses TRBV7-3 and TRBJ2-2; the D is unclear. Per the germline V gene, CDR1 is SGHTA and CDR2 is FQGTGA. The V and J ends lost 5 bases and 1 base respectively, with 8 bases between them. The CDR3 sequence is 14 residues long. For the CDR3, the DNA is TGTGCCAGCAGCGTGACATGGAACACCGGGGAGCTGTTTTTT. Its protein product is CASSVTWNTGELFF.

The CDR3 reads CASSLGRRVYEQYF. The CDR3 nucleotides are TGTGCCAGCAGCTTGGGACGGAGGGTCTACGAGCAGTACTTC. This rearrangement joins TRBV7-8 to TRBJ2-7; tentatively, D is TRBD2 (6 bases). In germline, CDR1 is SGHVS, CDR2 FQNEAQ. The CDR3 contains 14 residues. The V gene lost 3 bases and the J gene lost 3 bases, with 12 bases spanning the gap.

The chain recombines TRBV5-5 with TRBJ2-1, with 10 bases matching TRBD2. The germline CDR1 and CDR2 sequences are SGHKS and YYEKEE (reference sequence). CDR3 length: 18 amino acids. J gave up 5 bases and V 0 bases, and 11 bases lay outside the gene matches. The CDR3 region is CASSLELAGTAGNNEQFF. For the CDR3, the DNA is TGTGCCAGCAGCTTGGAACTAGCGGGAACCGCAGGAAACAATGAGCAGTTCTTC.

This chain joins TRBV4-1 and TRBJ1-4; D is unresolved. The CDR3 consists of 18 residues. V was trimmed by 0 bases and J by 8 bases, leaving 22 bases between them. Germline V gene sequence: CDR1 MGHRA, CDR2 YSYEKL. The CDR3 loop is CASSQDGRIGPLEEKLFF. Here the CDR3 DNA reads TGCGCCAGCAGCCAAGATGGACGAATTGGGCCGTTAGAGGAAAAACTGTTTTTT.

This clone was recorded once. The V gene is TRBV30, the J gene TRBJ1-3; perhaps TRBD1 as D (5 bases). V shed 3 bases and J shed 0 bases, with 21 bases lying between them. CDR1 is GTSNPN, CDR2 SVGIG, per germline (reference sequence). The CDR3 is 18 residues long. The CDR3 sequence: CAWRTSGFSPHSGNTIYF. The CDR3 DNA is TGTGCCTGGAGGACTTCAGGGTTCTCTCCCCACTCTGGAAACACCATATATTTT.

This chain connects TRBV30 to TRBJ2-6; 7 bases match TRBD2. Trimming at V came to 0 bases and at J to 4 bases, leaving 3 bases not matched to a gene. Per germline, CDR1 GTSNPN and CDR2 SVGIG (reference sequence). The CDR3 extends over 15 amino acids. CDR3 loop: CAWSVLGRGANVLTF. The CDR3 bases are TGTGCCTGGAGTGTACTCGGGAGGGGGGCCAACGTCCTGACTTTC.

The chain links TRBV5-6 to TRBJ2-7, with 7 nucleotides matching TRBD2. Germline V gene lookup returns CDR1 SGHDT and CDR2 YYEEEE. Losses at the gene ends were 4 bases for V and 2 bases for J; bases not matched to a gene: 9. The CDR3 totals 15 residues. CDR3 bases: TGTGCCAGCAGCGACCTTCCCGGGGGGACCTACGAGCAGTACTTC. Protein sequence: CASSDLPGGTYEQYF.

The chain couples TRBV5-6 to TRBJ1-4; TRBD1 aligns across 8 bases. Germline-derived CDR1 and CDR2 are SGHDT and YYEEEE. Trimming took 1 base from V and 8 from J; bases not matched to a gene: 7. There are 15 residues in the CDR3. DNA for the CDR3: TGTGCCAGCAGCTTGTCGCGGACAGGGAAAGAAAAACTGTTTTTT. This sequence encodes CASSLSRTGKEKLFF.

This clone has more than one count but fewer than ten. The V call is TRBV4-2, the J call TRBJ1-6; 9 positions match TRBD1. CDR1 LGHNA and CDR2 YNFKEQ come from the germline V gene. CDR3 size: 14 residues. V shed 4 bases, J shed 8 bases, and the junction held 3 bases outside the gene matches. CDR3 DNA sequence: TGTGCCAGCAGCCGGGACAGGGTGGATTCACCCCTCCACTTT. It encodes CASSRDRVDSPLHF.